This T cell receptor (beta chain) was observed in a study of T cell repertoires in cytomegalovirus infection. Background on the study: Well-studied HLA-B-restricted epitopes and recently identified HLA-C-restricted epitopes of CMV were both used in the study. It was the public TCR beta signatures that indicated both CMV infection and matching HLA type. Study-wide results and limits: What dominated the ex vivo response were HLA-C-restricted CMV-specific TCR beta clonotypes. Adding up the frequency of public TCR beta families identified people who carried CMV plus the relevant HLA.

TCRdb redid the calling of the reads with MiXCR, one entry per CDR3 protein. The sample lists 830,000 or so distinct CDR3 sequences, roughly 33% occurring once. This clonotype showed up just a few times. Its cognate antigen is unknown. With 1 base removed from V and 1 base from J, the gap between germline ends came to 19 bases. The CDR3 is 18 amino acids. CDR1 PRHDT and CDR2 FYEKMQ come from the germline V gene (reference sequence). Sample: cultured CD8+ T cells from PBMCs, taken from culture after CMV antigen stimulation. V is TRBV13 and J is TRBJ2-5; the D gene is possibly TRBD2 (5 bases). The TCR comes from a human donor in good health (CMV status not recorded). Some clones in this sample may be carry-over from other donors' samples. CDR3 coding DNA: TGTGCCAGCAGCTTAGAAACTCTGACTACCCGGCGCCAAGAGACCCAGTACTTC. Encoded protein: CASSLETLTTRRQETQYF.